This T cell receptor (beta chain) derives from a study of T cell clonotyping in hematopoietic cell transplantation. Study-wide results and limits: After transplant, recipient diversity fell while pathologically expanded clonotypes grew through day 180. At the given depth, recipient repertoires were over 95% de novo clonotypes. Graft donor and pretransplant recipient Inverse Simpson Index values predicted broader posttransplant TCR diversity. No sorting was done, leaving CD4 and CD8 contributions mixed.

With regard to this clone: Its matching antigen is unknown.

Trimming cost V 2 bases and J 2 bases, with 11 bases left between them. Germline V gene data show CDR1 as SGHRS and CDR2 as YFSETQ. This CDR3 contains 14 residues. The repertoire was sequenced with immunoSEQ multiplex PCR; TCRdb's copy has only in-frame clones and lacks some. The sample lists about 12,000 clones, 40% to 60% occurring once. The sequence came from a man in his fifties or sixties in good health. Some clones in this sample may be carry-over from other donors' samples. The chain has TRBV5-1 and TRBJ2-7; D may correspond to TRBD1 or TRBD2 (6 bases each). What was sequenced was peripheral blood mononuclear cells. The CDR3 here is CASSFRGGTYEQYF. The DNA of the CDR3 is TGCGCCAGCAGCTTTCGAGGGGGGACCTACGAGCAGTACTTC.